This TCR beta chain was retrieved from a study of blood T cells in healthy people across ages. Together with a sample-barcoded 5' primer, a J-beta primer mix was included in a second PCR lasting 7 to 11 cycles. TCRdb fed the 5' RACE reads into MiXCR, producing one record per CDR3 protein. The sample has approximately 1.5 million distinct CDR3 sequences; 30% to 35% are singletons. This clonotype has a single count. Between the trimmed V and J ends, which lost 3 bases and 7 bases, there was a span of 22 bases. Germline V gene lookup returns CDR1 GTSNPN and CDR2 SVGIG (reference sequence). The CDR3 extends over 15 amino acids.

The genes are TRBV30 and TRBJ2-7; maybe TRBD1 (8 bases). The material sequenced was blood. This clonotype originated in a woman in her twenties or thirties in good health. Written as DNA, the CDR3 is TGTGCCTGGAGCCGGGGGATACAGGGGGGGATGGAGCAGTACTTC. Translated: CAWSRGIQGGMEQYF.